This T cell receptor (beta chain) was recorded in a study of cytomegalovirus exposure and HLA in healthy donors (dated by TCRdb to between 2016 and 2019). A note on the overall study: According to an earlier analysis of 550 to 700 of the donors, about 179 million T cells yielded 95 million to 140 million unique TCR beta sequences and about 300 Gb of sequence data. Roughly 300 gigabases of sequencing data and approximately 84 million unique TCR sequences were included in an early release covering around 650 HLA-typed donors. Of the 300 to 450 genotyped donors, 80% to 90% were placed in the genetic ancestry cluster associated with self-reported Caucasian donors. The study aimed to test whether cataloging public T cell receptors could reveal signatures of past pathogen exposure. Using immunosequencing, the study profiled T cell repertoires from roughly 650 subjects and related those repertoires to cytomegalovirus serostatus. A separate validation cohort of approximately 120 different subjects was used in addition to the approximately 670-subject first cohort. The study combined high-throughput TCR immunosequencing, statistical association of individual TCRs with disease status, and machine learning to predict cytomegalovirus infection status. In a later analysis, previously published TCR beta repertoires from 550 to 750 donors were re-analyzed and high-resolution HLA genotyping was added so that TCR occurrence patterns could be studied. The later analysis used no new phenotypic data to find candidate immune exposures, relying instead on TCR beta sequences and their occurrence across donors. An earlier analysis of 450 to 750 of the donors used high-throughput TCR beta sequencing to judge whether each TCR beta V gene segment behaved as functional or pseudogenic. Donor age, sex, ethnicity and CMV serostatus were collected together with the repertoire data. Genome-wide SNP genotypes for about 55% of the roughly 670 donors were used in a later genetic analysis, which treated that subset as a discovery cohort. All discovery cohort repertoires had been generated using a single sequencing platform. Class I and class II HLA loci were covered by the typing at four-digit resolution. Typing coverage varied by locus: roughly 629-640 donors for A, B, C, DRB1 and DQB1; approximately 560 for DQA1; 600 to 610 for DPA1; around 490 for DPB1. Several DR-DQ haplotypes were handled as single units for association and clustering because linkage in the cohort was strong. Among some 400 genotyped donors of the cohort, an average of around 240,000 unique TCR beta nucleotide sequences was sequenced per donor, of which about 18% were non-productive.

With regard to this clone: It lacks a known antigen. No per-base quality is available; no much larger clone lies one base away.

The study at large found these results: According to the authors, the approach could potentially be generalized to other disease states and immunological phenotypes. In a later genetic analysis, fewer N-insertions in productive TCRs were reported among donors in an Asian-associated ancestry cluster than the approximately 710-donor mean. The earlier analysis of almost 600 of the donors excluded 15 to 20 rarely observed V segments, including chromosome 9 orphons, because counts were too low. Because HLA typing was unavailable for some donors at each locus, only the typed subset was used in association tests. A few of the identified cytomegalovirus-associated TCR beta chains were confirmed in vitro to be specific for cytomegalovirus antigens. A further reported finding was that TCR beta sequences accurately predicted the HLA-A and HLA-B alleles for most subjects in the first cohort. For the cohort, immune exposure information was limited to CMV serostatus. A group of highly shared sequence variants was considered likely to be a technical artifact of the sequencing pipeline. Specific HLA alleles were associated with roughly 16,000 TCR beta sequences at a false discovery rate of 0.05 in a later analysis. A later analysis found that TCR association rates varied across HLA loci, with DRB1 alleles showing the most associated TCRs and HLA-C alleles the fewest. Assigning TCR associations to individual alleles was difficult when HLA alleles, especially DR and DQ, strongly co-occurred. Some IMGT-functional V segments, including TRBV6-2 and TRBV6-3, could not be told apart with the 87-base-pair reads, so those segments were excluded. Broadly in line with IMGT annotations, most TCR beta V segments showed up in productive rearrangements about 90% or about 30% of the time in an earlier analysis of several hundred of the donors. The cohort was sequenced for TCR beta chains only, and without alpha or paired-chain data the features that could be detected were limited. Compared with equally common non-associated chains, HLA-associated TCR beta chains in a later analysis were more clonally expanded and had lower generation probabilities. Linkage disequilibrium might explain the correlated functional status among segregating V segments, but an unknown experimental factor could not be excluded. V-gene and J-gene trimming of TCR beta chains was associated with a missense DCLRE1C variant in a later genetic analysis, and the association was replicated in an independent cohort. While some public TCRs were present in many individuals, most TCR sequences turned up only very rarely across donors. According to a later analysis, parvovirus B19, influenza, CMV and Epstein-Barr virus appeared linked to several top co-occurrence clusters. Cytomegalovirus status was reported to be diagnosed by the classifier with high specificity and sensitivity in both the original and validation cohorts. The study listed 164 TCR beta chains as associated with cytomegalovirus. The presence/absence analyses assumed that sequencing depth was roughly uniform across donors, and that assumption may not be true. Most CMV-associated TCR beta chains appeared to be HLA-restricted in a later analysis, and the HLA associations seemed to be driven largely by CMV exposure.

The cohort consisted of hundreds of healthy bone marrow donors. At the time of sampling, every cohort member was nominally healthy, though immune exposures that went unrecorded were likely present. The donor was CMV seronegative and was included in the group of about 400 seronegative cohort members. A peripheral blood sample was provided by each donor, and peripheral blood mononuclear cells were used for TCR beta sequencing. Genomic DNA extraction from the blood cell samples was performed with the Qiagen DNeasy Blood Extraction Kit. From the cysteine up to the phenylalanine, the CDR3 has a length of 14 residues. The DNA shown is the 42-base CDR3, in frame from base 1. The V and J ends are trimmed by 6 bases and 1 base, leaving 13 bases between them. In the germline V gene (reference sequence), CDR1 corresponds to SGHNT and CDR2 to YYREEE. Library method: the immunoSEQ multiplex PCR assay. For the multiplex PCR, a mixture combining 60 forward primers for TCR Vbeta segments and 13 reverse primers for TCR Jbeta segments was used. The CDR3 region of rearranged TCR beta genes was amplified from genomic DNA with a multiplex PCR assay. The Illumina HiSeq System was used to sequence the amplified TCR beta libraries as 87-base-pair reads. The authors' pipeline ran thus. Across the 670 or so repertoires, a later analysis counted 75 million to 90 million unique TCR beta chains, 8.5 million to 12 million of which were shared by at least two donors. To remove PCR and sequencing errors, raw reads were error-corrected and collapsed into unique sequences using a nearest-neighbor algorithm that merged closely related sequences. To assign V, D and J gene segments, CDR3 sequences were aligned to IMGT reference sequences. For a sequence to be retained, a match of at least six nucleotides was required to both a V gene segment and a J gene segment. A rearrangement was called productive if the CDR3 had no stop codons and remained in frame with V and J, and every other rearrangement was called non-productive. Following IMGT convention, CDR3 was defined as the stretch from the second conserved V-encoded cysteine to the conserved J-encoded phenylalanine. Sequences without an unambiguous match to a single V gene segment were excluded from the earlier analysis of a few hundred of the donors. An earlier analysis of fewer than 650 of the donors classified V segments as functional when productive rearrangements were above 56.7% and as segregating when the standard deviation between donors was above 5%. A statistical classification framework was built for diagnosing cytomegalovirus status from the catalog of TCR beta chain sequences. In a later analysis, V and J genes were assigned by comparing TCR nucleotide sequences against IMGT/GENE-DB human TR gene sequences. Using the TCRdist pipeline, a later analysis assigned CDR3 sequences along with most-parsimonious VDJ recombination scenarios. In a later analysis, each TCR beta chain was defined by its CDR3 amino acid sequence together with its V-gene family, and reads without a unique V-gene family were excluded. A later analysis removed 600 or so highly shared, low-generation-probability nucleotide sequences to deal with suspected cross-contamination and a sequencing artifact. In a later analysis, a clonal expansion index was calculated for each public chain from normalized within-repertoire ranks of inferred template counts. A later analysis computed generation probabilities with a VDJ recombination model fitted to out-of-frame rearrangements, and checked the results against IGoR. In a later analysis, TCR-TCR, TCR-HLA and TCR-CMV co-occurrence was scored with hypergeometric tests, and a repertoire-size bias correction was applied to TCR pairs. In a later analysis, false discovery rates were estimated by permuting HLA or CMV assignments 20 times. In a later analysis, co-occurring TCRs were grouped using DBSCAN, with TCRdist sequence similarity added in when clustering inside HLA-allele-positive subsets. For co-occurrence clustering, repertoires with fewer than 30,000 or more than 120,000 public chains were excluded, along with roughly 5 repertoires with anomalous nucleotide sharing. Drawn from immuneACCESS, this table holds only the in-frame rearrangements with V and J called that TCRdb kept. Clones are partly lost; checked studies trace under half to an unresolved V gene and leave the rest unexplained. That table supplies the V and J calls and clone size; D and trimming were determined from the DNA. In this sample the table shows about 100,000 clones, 73% of which occur a single time. Under 4.5% of the sample goes to the ten largest clones.

Sequencing was done on a sample of PBMCs. The receptor was derived from a man aged 40-49 years in good health and CMV-seronegative. The chain is assembled from TRBV5-4 and TRBJ2-5, and perhaps TRBD1 as D gene, on 6 matching bases. CDR3 loop: CASNKQGFQETQYF. The nucleotides read TGTGCCAGCAACAAACAGGGTTTCCAAGAGACCCAGTACTTC.